This T cell receptor (beta chain) was recovered during a study of OX40 agonist ivuxolimab in advanced cancers. This CDR3 spans 15 amino acids. The germline gives CDR1 MNHEY, CDR2 SVGAGI. Trimming pared 6 bases from V and 7 bases from J, leaving 18 bases between. Sequencing was performed with immunoSEQ multiplex PCR; in TCRdb, only in-frame clones are kept and a portion is missing. This sample has about 49,000 clones, with 85% found just once. The TCR was taken from an adult with an advanced solid tumor such as melanoma, head and neck, liver or kidney cancer. V and J are TRBV6-5 and TRBJ2-2, with D unclear. Sample: CD4+ or CD8+ T cells sorted from blood, taken in a trial of the OX40 agonist ivuxolimab. The CDR3 protein is CASSGPSRVFGELFF. The CDR3 coding sequence is TGTGCCAGCAGCGGACCCTCAAGGGTGTTCGGGGAGCTGTTTTTT.